This TCR beta chain stems from a study of T cell responses to AZD1222 COVID-19 vaccine. Regarding the study as a whole: Spike-spanning, vaccine-associated CD4 TCRs were dominant at 160-218 and 743-854.

The study pooled second doses at about 4 or about 12 weeks. The CDR3 consists of 14 residues. Per the germline V gene, CDR1 is SQVTM and CDR2 is ANQGSEA. V lost 3 bases and J lost 4, with 15 bases in between. This table comes from immunoSEQ multiplex PCR, and its TCRdb copy is limited to in-frame clones, with some not included. The data contain over 150,000 clones, around 90% of them seen just once; the ten biggest clones take up 0.95% to 1.1%. As concerns this clone: Its antigen is undetermined.

The clonotype was recovered from an adult who received the AZD1222 COVID-19 vaccine. This material consisted of peripheral blood, taken 28 days after the second AZD1222 dose. The chain uses TRBV29-1 and TRBJ1-2; no clear D. CDR3 sequence (DNA): TGCAGCGTTGAGGTGGGAGGGCCGTCCTATGGCTACACCTTC. Its translation is CSVEVGGPSYGYTF.